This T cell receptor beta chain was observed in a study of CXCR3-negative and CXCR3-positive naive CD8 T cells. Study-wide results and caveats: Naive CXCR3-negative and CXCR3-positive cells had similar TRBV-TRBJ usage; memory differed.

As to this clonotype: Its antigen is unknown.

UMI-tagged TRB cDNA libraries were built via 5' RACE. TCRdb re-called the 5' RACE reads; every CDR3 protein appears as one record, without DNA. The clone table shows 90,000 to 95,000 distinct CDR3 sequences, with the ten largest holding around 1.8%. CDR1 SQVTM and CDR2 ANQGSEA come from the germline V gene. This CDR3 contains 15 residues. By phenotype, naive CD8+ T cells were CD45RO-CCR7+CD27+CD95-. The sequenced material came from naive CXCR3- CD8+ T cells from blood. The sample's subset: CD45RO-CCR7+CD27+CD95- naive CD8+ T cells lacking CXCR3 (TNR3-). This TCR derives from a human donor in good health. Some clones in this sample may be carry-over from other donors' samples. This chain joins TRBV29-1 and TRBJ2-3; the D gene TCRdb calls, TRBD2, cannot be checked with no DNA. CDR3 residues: CSVVRAGGLIDTQYF.